One and the same sample provided the 20 T cell receptor beta chains below, sequenced in a study of radiation and T cells in renal cell carcinoma. Produced via immunoSEQ multiplex PCR; TCRdb's table is partial and in-frame only. The sample records around 74,000 clones, approximately 87% being singletons. The time point is: blood 4 weeks post-SBRT, at nephrectomy. Treatment indicated: 15 Gy SBRT to primary tumor, nephrectomy 4 weeks later. The sequenced sample was blood, obtained from a patient whose treatment included radiotherapy and nephrectomy. The receptor set was obtained from a woman between 55 and 75 years old with renal cell carcinoma.

This chain's CDR3 is CASSFGDSNTEAFF. The CDR3 region has the DNA TGCGCCAGCAGCTTTGGGGACAGCAACACTGAAGCTTTCTTT. This chain joins TRBV5-1 and TRBJ1-1, with 7 bases matching TRBD1. Germline V CDR1 and CDR2: SGHRS, YFSETQ. The CDR3 spans 14 residues. Unmatched junction bases numbered 3, after V lost 2 bases and J lost 2 bases. Complete variable domain (other parts from reference TRBV5-1 and TRBJ1-1): KAGVTQTPRYLIKTRGQQVTLSCSPISGHRSVSWYQQTPGQGLQFLFEYFSETQRNKGNFPGRFSGRQFSNSRSEMNVSTLELGDSALYLCASSFGDSNTEAFFGQGTRLTVV.

V gene TRBV6-5 combines with J gene TRBJ1-1, with TRBD1 as a possible D gene (6 bases). Germline V gives CDR1 MNHEY, CDR2 SVGAGI. Trimming pared 5 bases from V and 11 bases from J, leaving 12 bases between. The CDR3 spans 11 residues. The CDR3 DNA is TGTGCCAGCAGTAGGGACAATACCGCTTTCTTT. Its protein is CASSRDNTAFF.

The genes are TRBV5-1 and TRBJ1-4; 7 positions match TRBD1. Germline loops: CDR1 SGHRS, CDR2 YFSETQ. V gave up 0 bases and J gave up 3 bases; unmatched junction bases: 2. The CDR3 runs 15 residues. The CDR3 loop reads CASSLVGTANEKLFF. The DNA for the CDR3 is TGCGCCAGCAGCTTGGTCGGGACAGCTAATGAAAAACTGTTTTTT. Together with reference TRBV5-1 and TRBJ1-4, the CDR3 gives the full variable domain: KAGVTQTPRYLIKTRGQQVTLSCSPISGHRSVSWYQQTPGQGLQFLFEYFSETQRNKGNFPGRFSGRQFSNSRSEMNVSTLELGDSALYLCASSLVGTANEKLFFGSGTQLSVL.

The V call is TRBV28, the J call TRBJ2-7; 8 nucleotides agree with TRBD2. Per the germline V gene, CDR1 is MDHEN and CDR2 is SYDVKM. The J segment lost 3 bases and the V segment lost 2 bases, leaving 6 bases of the junction unmatched. This CDR3 has 15 amino acids. The CDR3 region has the DNA TGTGCCAGCAGTTTAGGAGGGAGCGGGGGCTACGAGCAGTACTTC. It is translated as CASSLGGSGGYEQYF.

Written as DNA, the CDR3 is TGTGCCAGCAGCGTCCTTCCCATGGAGACCCAGTACTTC. As protein: CASSVLPMETQYF. The J gene is TRBJ2-5, the V gene TRBV9; D ambiguous. Per the germline V gene, CDR1 is SGDLS and CDR2 is YYNGEE. The CDR3 contains 13 residues. Trimming took off 2 bases at V and 5 bases at J, with 10 bases between the two ends.

The rearrangement links TRBV19 to TRBJ2-7; TRBD1 matches at 10 bases. The CDR3 has 12 residues. Germline V lookup: CDR1 LNHDA, CDR2 SQIVND (reference sequence). The CDR3 nucleotides read TGTGCGGCGGGACAGGGGCTTTACGAGCAGTACTTC. Translation gives CAAGQGLYEQYF.

The chain links TRBV5-5 to TRBJ2-1; 8 bases agree with TRBD2. The germline gives CDR1 SGHKS, CDR2 YYEKEE (reference sequence). The CDR3 covers 15 residues. J lost 6 bases, V lost 4 bases, and 9 bases had no gene match. CDR3 bases: TGTGCCAGCAGCCCCGGGACTAGATGGCCCAATGAGCAGTTCTTC. This gives the protein CASSPGTRWPNEQFF.

V is TRBV6-1 and J is TRBJ2-2; 10 positions agree with TRBD1. Germline CDR1 is MNHNS and CDR2 is SASEGT. After removal of 7 bases from V and 1 base from J, the junction contained 3 bases not matched to a gene. This CDR3 contains 15 residues. CDR3 nucleotide sequence: TGTGCCAGCACCCGGGACAGGGGGAACACCGGGGAGCTGTTTTTT. Amino acids: CASTRDRGNTGELFF.

The chain carries TRBV4-1 and TRBJ2-2; no clear D. Germline loops: CDR1 MGHRA, CDR2 YSYEKL. CDR3 length equals 15 residues. V gave up 0 bases and J gave up 3 bases, with 8 bases separating them. The CDR3 region is CASSQDGRDTGELFF. The CDR3 coding sequence is TGCGCCAGCAGCCAAGATGGTCGGGACACCGGGGAGCTGTTTTTT.

J is TRBJ2-7 and V is TRBV28; 7 bases line up with TRBD1. The CDR3 spans 14 residues. Germline V CDR1 and CDR2: MDHEN, SYDVKM. The junction had 5 bases not matched to a gene; V was cut back by 3 bases and J by 3 bases. The CDR3 region is CASSLIPGGYEQYF. CDR3 bases: TGTGCCAGCAGTTTGATTCCAGGGGGCTACGAGCAGTACTTC.

The J gene is TRBJ1-1, the V gene TRBV28; TRBD1 aligns across 10 bases. Trimming at V came to 5 bases and at J to 0 bases, leaving 21 bases not matched to a gene. Germline values: CDR1 MDHEN, CDR2 SYDVKM. CDR3 length: 21 residues. CDR3 region: CASSLYTGTGVLPPLNTEAFF. The DNA of the CDR3 is TGTGCCAGCAGTCTATACACCGGGACAGGGGTCCTTCCACCACTGAACACTGAAGCTTTCTTT. The entire variable domain, with the rest obtained from reference TRBV28 and TRBJ1-1, is as follows: DVKVTQSSRYLVKRTGEKVFLECVQDMDHENMFWYRQDPGLGLRLIYFSYDVKMKEKGDIPEGYSVSREKKERFSLILESASTNQTSMYLCASSLYTGTGVLPPLNTEAFFGQGTRLTVV.

CDR3 sequence: CASSQEQGTNEKLFF. The CDR3 DNA sequence: TGTGCCAGCAGCCAAGAACAGGGGACTAATGAAAAACTGTTTTTT. The chain has TRBV14 and TRBJ1-4; TRBD1 matches at 7 bases. The CDR3 consists of 15 residues. Per the germline V gene, CDR1 is SGHDN and CDR2 is FVKESK. Trimming cost V 0 bases and J 2 bases; bases outside gene matches: 0.

This sequence joins TRBV6-6 and TRBJ1-3, with TRBD1 as a possible D gene (6 bases). This CDR3 has 14 amino acids. Trimming took 6 bases from V and 4 from J, leaving 13 bases between them. The V gene's germline CDR1 is MNHNY and CDR2 SVGAGI (reference sequence). CDR3 sequence reads: CASSDRRWGNTIYF. CDR3 bases: TGTGCCAGCAGCGACAGGAGGTGGGGAAACACCATATATTTT.

V is TRBV9 and J is TRBJ2-5, with D possibly TRBD1 on 6 matching bases. Germline V gene data show CDR1 as SGDLS and CDR2 as YYNGEE. V lost 3 bases, J lost 1 base, and 10 bases lay in between. The CDR3 consists of 14 residues. The CDR3 loop reads CASSGGQPQETQYF. CDR3 sequence (DNA): TGTGCCAGCAGCGGAGGACAGCCCCAAGAGACCCAGTACTTC.

In this sample, this clone turned up a few times. The chain joins TRBV5-6 to TRBJ1-1, with 12 bases identical to TRBD1. Germline assignment: CDR1 SGHDT and CDR2 YYEEEE. The CDR3 totals 16 residues. J was trimmed by 6 bases and V by 3 bases; bases with no gene match: 9. The CDR3 DNA sequence: TGTGCCAGCAGCTGGGGACAGGGGGCGAGGGGCGCTGAAGCTTTCTTT. This encodes CASSWGQGARGAEAFF.

This chain connects TRBV27 to TRBJ1-1; D might be TRBD1 (6 bases). This CDR3 is 13 amino acids long. Germline V gives CDR1 MNHEY, CDR2 SMNVEV (reference sequence). The V and J ends lost 6 bases and 8 bases respectively, with 16 bases between them. CDR3 loop: CASRPQGPGEAFF. Written as DNA, the CDR3 is TGTGCCAGCAGGCCCCAGGGGCCAGGGGAAGCTTTCTTT.

In this sample, this clone turned up a few times. This chain connects TRBV2 to TRBJ1-2; 10 bases agree with TRBD1. The CDR3 covers 13 residues. With 8 bases clipped from V and 8 bases from J, the junction kept 8 bases outside the gene matches. Germline CDR1 and CDR2: SNHLY and FYNNEI. CDR3 DNA: TGTGCCAGCCGGGACAGGGGACGGGACGGCTACACCTTC. It codes for CASRDRGRDGYTF. The entire variable domain, with the rest obtained from reference TRBV2 and TRBJ1-2, is as follows: EPEVTQTPSHQVTQMGQEVILRCVPISNHLYFYWYRQILGQKVEFLVSFYNNEISEKSEIFDDQFSVERPDGSNFTLKIRSTKLEDSAMYFCASRDRGRDGYTFGSGTRLTVV.

J is TRBJ1-2 and V is TRBV28, with D possibly matching TRBD1 (6 bases). Germline V gene data show CDR1 as MDHEN and CDR2 as SYDVKM. CDR3 length: 15 residues. Trimming removed 5 bases from V and 4 bases from J, with 17 bases in between. The CDR3 DNA reads as TGTGCCAGCAGTAAGACAGGTTTGGGGCCCTATGGCTACACCTTC. Its protein is CASSKTGLGPYGYTF.

This clone has a single count. The chain is built from TRBV30 and TRBJ1-3; the D is unclear. The CDR3 is 12 residues long. With 2 bases removed from V and 6 bases from J, the gap between germline ends came to 8 bases. The germline gives CDR1 GTSNPN, CDR2 SVGIG (reference sequence). CDR3 in DNA: TGTGCCTGGAGTACTGGTGAAAACACCATATATTTT. Translation: CAWSTGENTIYF.

This chain joins TRBV5-4 and TRBJ2-5, with D possibly TRBD1 on 5 matching bases. V dropped 1 base and J dropped 1 base, with 14 bases sitting between them. This CDR3 has 16 residues. Germline V lookup: CDR1 SGHNT, CDR2 YYREEE (reference sequence). The CDR3, as DNA: TGTGCCAGCAGCTTGTATACTGGGGCCACCCAAGAGACCCAGTACTTC. Its protein product is CASSLYTGATQETQYF.